These 27 T cell receptor beta chains were sequenced from one sample in a study of technical replicates of blood from a few donors. The assay was immunoSEQ multiplex PCR, and TCRdb's table has in-frame clones only and misses some. The data show some 74,000 clones, about 88% seen once. Sequenced sample: T cells isolated from PBMCs. The receptors were gathered from a human donor in good health.

V gene TRBV7-3 combines with J gene TRBJ1-1, with 7 bases matching TRBD1. Per germline, CDR1 SGHTA and CDR2 FQGTGA. This CDR3 region has 14 residues. With 2 bases clipped from V and 3 bases from J, the junction kept 3 bases outside the gene matches. CDR3 region: CASSLQGDYTEAFF. The CDR3 coding sequence is TGTGCCAGCAGCTTACAGGGGGACTACACTGAAGCTTTCTTT.

The V call is TRBV28, the J call TRBJ2-5, with TRBD1 as a possible D gene (6 bases). The CDR3 has 15 amino acids. Germline V gene lookup returns CDR1 MDHEN and CDR2 SYDVKM. V dropped 3 bases and J dropped 3 bases, with 14 bases sitting between them. The CDR3 reads CASSLQGIWEETQYF. As DNA, the CDR3 is TGTGCCAGCAGTTTGCAGGGGATTTGGGAAGAGACCCAGTACTTC.

The rearrangement joins TRBV5-1 to TRBJ2-7, with TRBD1 identical over 7 bases. The CDR3 totals 13 residues. Germline V gene sequence: CDR1 SGHRS, CDR2 YFSETQ. V lost 5 bases, J lost 2 bases, and 4 bases stayed unmatched. CDR3: CASSEGTAYEQYF. CDR3 coding DNA: TGCGCCAGCAGTGAAGGGACAGCCTACGAGCAGTACTTC. Complete variable domain (other parts from reference TRBV5-1 and TRBJ2-7): KAGVTQTPRYLIKTRGQQVTLSCSPISGHRSVSWYQQTPGQGLQFLFEYFSETQRNKGNFPGRFSGRQFSNSRSEMNVSTLELGDSALYLCASSEGTAYEQYFGPGTRLTVT.

The chain combines TRBV7-3 with TRBJ2-3; 7 bases are a match to TRBD2. The trim removed 5 bases at V and 3 bases at J, leaving 5 bases unmatched. Germline CDR1 is SGHTA and CDR2 is FQGTGA. The CDR3 spans 14 residues. Here the CDR3 reads CASSPSGKTDTQYF. For the CDR3, the DNA is TGTGCCAGCAGCCCTAGCGGAAAAACAGATACGCAGTATTTT.

The rearrangement joins TRBV7-2 to TRBJ1-4; no firm D call. This CDR3 is built from 15 residues. CDR1 and CDR2 from the germline V gene are SGHTA and FQGNSA. Trimming took 0 bases from V and 4 from J, leaving 9 bases between them. The CDR3 DNA follows: TGTGCCAGCAGCTTAGCGCTTCTGAGTAATGAAAAACTGTTTTTT. Its protein is CASSLALLSNEKLFF.

This chain links TRBV4-2 with TRBJ2-2; 9 bases line up with TRBD1. This CDR3 spans 14 amino acids. V trimming: 5 bases; J trimming: 6 bases; junction bases outside the gene matches: 4. CDR1 is LGHNA and CDR2 is YNFKEQ in the germline V gene. CDR3 protein: CASSEGQGPGELFF. CDR3 in DNA: TGTGCCAGCAGCGAAGGACAGGGGCCCGGGGAGCTGTTTTTT.

This sequence joins TRBV29-1 and TRBJ1-1, with D perhaps TRBD1 (5 bases). CDR3 length: 13 amino acids. Trimming took off 7 bases at V and 1 base at J, with 13 bases between the two ends. Germline CDR1 is SQVTM and CDR2 is ANQGSEA. CDR3 sequence: CSGQREENTEAFF. Here the CDR3 DNA reads TGCAGCGGACAGCGCGAGGAGAACACTGAAGCTTTCTTT.

The chain combines TRBV29-1 with TRBJ1-1; the D gene is possibly TRBD1 (5 bases). Trimming left V 3 bases short and J 1 base short, with 6 bases between. Germline values: CDR1 SQVTM, CDR2 ANQGSEA. The CDR3 covers 12 residues. CDR3 residues: CSVDRENTEAFF. CDR3 coding DNA: TGCAGCGTTGACAGGGAGAACACTGAAGCTTTCTTT. Filled out from reference TRBV29-1 and TRBJ1-1, the complete variable domain reads SAVISQKPSRDICQRGTSLTIQCQVDSQVTMMFWYRQQPGQSLTLIATANQGSEATYESGFVIDKFPISRPNLTFSTLTVSNMSPEDSSIYLCSVDRENTEAFFGQGTRLTVV.

V is TRBV9 and J is TRBJ2-7, with D possibly being TRBD1 (6 bases). V dropped 0 bases and J dropped 5 bases, with 24 bases sitting between them. From germline, CDR1 is SGDLS and CDR2 YYNGEE. CDR3 size: 18 residues. The CDR3 here is CASSVGSGMRYREDEQYF. In DNA form, the CDR3 reads TGTGCCAGCAGCGTAGGTTCGGGCATGAGGTACAGGGAAGACGAGCAGTACTTC.

The chain is built from TRBV30 and TRBJ2-2; 7 bases align to TRBD1. Germline assignment: CDR1 GTSNPN and CDR2 SVGIG (reference sequence). V lost 1 base, J lost 1 base, and 6 bases stayed unmatched. CDR3 size: 16 residues. CDR3 residues: CAWSAGGSMNTGELFF. DNA for the CDR3: TGTGCCTGGAGTGCAGGGGGTTCAATGAACACCGGGGAGCTGTTTTTT.

This sequence joins TRBV29-1 and TRBJ2-1; 9 bases are shared with TRBD2. The CDR3 loop spans 14 amino acids. Per germline, CDR1 SQVTM and CDR2 ANQGSEA. The J segment lost 4 bases and the V segment lost 8 bases, leaving 9 bases of the junction unmatched. The CDR3 DNA reads as TGCAGCACGGATAGCGGGAGAGTATACAATGAGCAGTTCTTC. It specifies CSTDSGRVYNEQFF.

The V call is TRBV6-6, the J call TRBJ1-2, with D possibly being TRBD1 (6 bases). With 2 bases removed from V and 2 bases from J, the gap between germline ends came to 9 bases. The CDR3 runs to 14 residues. Germline V CDR1 and CDR2: MNHNY, SVGAGI (reference sequence). The DNA for the CDR3 is TGTGCCAGCAGTTACCTTGGACAGAACTATGGCTACACCTTC. Translated: CASSYLGQNYGYTF.

The J gene is TRBJ2-7, the V gene TRBV5-1, with 7 bases matching TRBD1. With V trimmed by 0 bases and J by 2 bases, 5 bases remained unmatched. The CDR3 runs 15 residues. Per the germline V gene, CDR1 is SGHRS and CDR2 is YFSETQ. This chain's CDR3 is CASSLARTGAYEQYF. For the CDR3, the DNA is TGCGCCAGCAGCTTGGCTAGGACAGGTGCCTACGAGCAGTACTTC. Full variable domain (rest looked up from reference TRBV5-1 and TRBJ2-7): KAGVTQTPRYLIKTRGQQVTLSCSPISGHRSVSWYQQTPGQGLQFLFEYFSETQRNKGNFPGRFSGRQFSNSRSEMNVSTLELGDSALYLCASSLARTGAYEQYFGPGTRLTVT.

J is TRBJ2-1 and V is TRBV5-1; TRBD2 aligns across 9 bases. Per germline, CDR1 SGHRS and CDR2 YFSETQ. The CDR3 has 16 amino acids. After removal of 1 base from V and 3 bases from J, the junction contained 5 bases not matched to a gene. The CDR3 sequence is CASSLTTSGLYNEQFF. CDR3 coding DNA: TGCGCCAGCAGCTTGACGACTAGCGGACTCTACAATGAGCAGTTCTTC. Full variable domain (remainder filled in from reference TRBV5-1 and TRBJ2-1): KAGVTQTPRYLIKTRGQQVTLSCSPISGHRSVSWYQQTPGQGLQFLFEYFSETQRNKGNFPGRFSGRQFSNSRSEMNVSTLELGDSALYLCASSLTTSGLYNEQFFGPGTRLTVL.

The gene calls are TRBV27 and TRBJ1-1; D ambiguous. This CDR3 comprises 11 residues. The germline V and J ends were trimmed by 10 bases and 8 bases, with 14 bases remaining between them. Germline lookup yields CDR1 MNHEY and CDR2 SMNVEV (reference sequence). The CDR3 loop reads CATTAGIEAFF. CDR3 coding DNA: TGTGCCACCACGGCCGGGATAGAAGCTTTCTTT.

The genes are TRBV5-4 and TRBJ1-2; D gene uncertain. The CDR3 runs 15 residues. Trimming took 0 bases from V and 13 from J, leaving 22 bases between them. CDR1 SGHNT and CDR2 YYREEE come from the germline V gene (reference sequence). The CDR3 is CASSLALGGGGKGTF. CDR3 DNA sequence: TGTGCCAGCAGCTTGGCCCTGGGCGGCGGAGGGAAGGGCACCTTC.

This chain links TRBV11-2 with TRBJ1-2; D call uncertain. V gave up 4 bases and J gave up 4 bases, with 7 bases separating them. The CDR3 has 12 amino acids. Germline CDR1 is SGHAT and CDR2 is FQNNGV. CDR3 sequence reads: CASSSSSYGYTF. CDR3 in DNA: TGTGCCAGCAGCTCATCGAGCTATGGCTACACCTTC.

This clone showed up just a few times. The chain has TRBV5-8 and TRBJ1-5, with 9 bases aligning to TRBD1. The CDR3 totals 13 residues. V lost 4 bases and J lost 5; bases outside the gene matches: 1. Germline lookup yields CDR1 SGHTS and CDR2 YDEGEE. CDR3 residues: CASSRTGDQPQHF. CDR3 in DNA: TGTGCCAGCAGCCGGACAGGGGATCAGCCCCAGCATTTT.

This chain uses TRBV9 with TRBJ2-7, with 12 bases lining up with TRBD2. The CDR3 totals 15 residues. With 4 bases clipped from V and 4 bases from J, the junction kept 6 bases outside the gene matches. CDR1 is SGDLS, CDR2 YYNGEE, per germline. In nucleotides, the CDR3 is TGTGCCAGCAGCCTAGGGACTAGCGGGTTGTACGAGCAGTACTTC. Its translation is CASSLGTSGLYEQYF.

J is TRBJ2-5 and V is TRBV10-3, with D possibly matching TRBD2 (5 bases). V dropped 3 bases and J dropped 4 bases, with 9 bases sitting between them. This CDR3 is built from 13 residues. The germline V gene encodes CDR1 ENHRY and CDR2 SYGVKD. The CDR3 sequence: CAISDRAGETQYF. The CDR3 region has the DNA TGTGCCATCAGTGATCGGGCGGGAGAGACCCAGTACTTC.

The chain has TRBV5-1 and TRBJ2-7, with D uncertain. The CDR3 runs to 13 residues. Germline CDR1 reads SGHRS; CDR2 reads YFSETQ. Trimming removed 2 bases from V and 2 bases from J, with 8 bases in between. The DNA for the CDR3 is TGCGCCAGCAGCTTCACAGTTACCTACGAGCAGTACTTC. Translation: CASSFTVTYEQYF.

The J gene is TRBJ2-7, the V gene TRBV28, with a tentative D call TRBD1 (6 bases). CDR3 size: 14 residues. Trimming cost V 5 bases and J 1 base, with 12 bases left between them. In germline, CDR1 is MDHEN, CDR2 SYDVKM. CDR3 DNA: TGTGCCAGCAGTGCTTATACAGGGTCCTACGAGCAGTACTTC. It is translated as CASSAYTGSYEQYF.

The V and J genes are TRBV7-2 and TRBJ2-7, with D uncertain. Trimming took 4 bases from V and 3 from J, leaving 7 bases between them. Germline loops: CDR1 SGHTA, CDR2 FQGNSA. This CDR3 has 12 residues. CDR3 in DNA: TGTGCCAGCAGCTCGACAAACTACGAGCAGTACTTC. Translating gives CASSSTNYEQYF.

The genes are TRBV9 and TRBJ2-1; D is perhaps TRBD2 (6 bases). Per germline, CDR1 SGDLS and CDR2 YYNGEE. Trimming removed 2 bases from V and 7 bases from J, with 25 bases in between. The CDR3 has 18 residues. Here the CDR3 reads CASSVPISGVGNENEQFF. DNA for the CDR3: TGTGCCAGCAGCGTCCCAATTTCGGGAGTAGGTAATGAAAATGAGCAGTTCTTC.

This clone appeared a single time. This chain uses TRBV7-9 with TRBJ2-1; possibly TRBD2 for D (5 bases). The CDR3 is 13 residues long. Germline V gene lookup returns CDR1 SEHNR and CDR2 FQNEAQ (reference sequence). Trimming took 3 bases from V and 8 from J, leaving 11 bases between them. The CDR3 sequence: CASSLRGNYEQFF. CDR3 bases: TGTGCCAGCAGCTTGCGAGGGAACTATGAGCAGTTCTTC.

The chain recombines TRBV6-5 with TRBJ2-4; a possible D gene is TRBD1 (5 bases). Trimming pared 5 bases from V and 6 bases from J, leaving 11 bases between. CDR3 length: 13 residues. The germline gives CDR1 MNHEY, CDR2 SVGAGI. This CDR3 reads CASSPGQGNIQYF. CDR3 DNA: TGTGCCAGCAGTCCTGGCCAGGGAAACATTCAGTACTTC.

The gene calls are TRBV7-9 and TRBJ2-7, with D perhaps TRBD1 (6 bases). The CDR3 length is 15 residues. CDR1 is SEHNR, CDR2 FQNEAQ, per germline (reference sequence). Between the trimmed V and J ends, which lost 0 bases and 7 bases, there was a span of 16 bases. The CDR3 DNA follows: TGTGCCAGCAGCTTAGCGTTCAGGGGCGGTGATGAGCAGTACTTC. This encodes CASSLAFRGGDEQYF.